This passage covers 13 T cell receptor beta chains from one sample sequenced in a study of untreated major depressive disorder (dated by TCRdb to 2017 to 2018). Library preparation used the immunoSEQ multiplex PCR assay. This immuneACCESS table, as held by TCRdb, lists in-frame sequences with V and J called but not all clones. Of the missing ones, under half trace to an unresolved V gene in checked studies; the others have no known cause. For this sample there are 20,000 to 25,000 clones; approximately 95% appear just once. The ten largest clones capture around 0.33% of the sample. The sequencing sample was made of CD4+ T cells from PBMCs. The source of these receptors is a man younger than 40 in good health.

The chain employs TRBV4-1 and TRBJ1-1, with 8 bases lining up with TRBD1. The CDR3 totals 15 residues. After removal of 6 bases from V and 1 base from J, the junction contained 7 bases not matched to a gene. CDR1 is MGHRA, CDR2 YSYEKL, per germline. The CDR3 bases are TGCGCCAGCAGTTCCACCGGGACAGGGAACACTGAAGCTTTCTTT. It codes for CASSSTGTGNTEAFF.

This rearrangement joins TRBV19 to TRBJ1-5; 10 positions match TRBD1. With V trimmed by 7 bases and J by 4 bases, 10 bases remained unmatched. Germline V gives CDR1 LNHDA, CDR2 SQIVND (reference sequence). The CDR3 spans 16 residues. The CDR3 spells CASTRGGQGINQPQHF. CDR3 nucleotide sequence: TGTGCCAGTACCCGGGGGGGACAGGGGATAAATCAGCCCCAGCATTTT.

V usage is TRBV2 and J usage is TRBJ2-3, with D unclear. V lost 5 bases, J lost 0 bases, and 6 bases lay in between. The CDR3 has 13 residues. Germline V lookup: CDR1 SNHLY, CDR2 FYNNEI. DNA of the CDR3: TGTGCCAGCAGTCCCGAAAGCACAGATACGCAGTATTTT. Translation: CASSPESTDTQYF.

This chain joins TRBV5-4 and TRBJ2-1; 11 bases match TRBD2. V shed 3 bases, J shed 2 bases, and the junction held 1 base outside the gene matches. Germline CDR1 and CDR2: SGHNT and YYREEE (reference sequence). CDR3 length: 15 amino acids. The CDR3 DNA sequence: TGTGCCAGCAGCTCGACTAGCGGGACCTACAATGAGCAGTTCTTC. It is translated as CASSSTSGTYNEQFF.

This clone was seen only a few times. This chain joins TRBV7-8 and TRBJ1-1; D is ambiguous. CDR3 size: 12 residues. Trimming shortened V by 8 bases and J by 0 bases, and 7 bases separated the two germline ends. Germline V lookup: CDR1 SGHVS, CDR2 FQNEAQ. The chain's CDR3 is CASGRMNTEAFF. CDR3 DNA sequence: TGTGCCAGCGGACGGATGAACACTGAAGCTTTCTTT.

This clone was recorded only once. DNA of the CDR3: TGTGCCAGCAGCGTAGCGCCTAGCACAGATACGCAGTATTTT. Encoded protein: CASSVAPSTDTQYF. The chain carries TRBV9 and TRBJ2-3; D is ambiguous. The CDR3 covers 14 residues. Trimming took off 0 bases at V and 0 bases at J, with 5 bases between the two ends. Germline-derived CDR1 and CDR2 are SGDLS and YYNGEE.

The J gene is TRBJ1-1, the V gene TRBV6-5; D is perhaps TRBD1 (5 bases). The CDR3 covers 15 residues. Trimming removed 0 bases at V and 3 bases at J, with 11 bases between. Germline V gene lookup returns CDR1 MNHEY and CDR2 SVGAGI. The chain's CDR3 is CASSYSAGMDTEAFF. CDR3 nucleotide sequence: TGTGCCAGCAGTTACTCGGCAGGGATGGACACTGAAGCTTTCTTT.

The rearrangement joins TRBV5-1 to TRBJ2-7, with 11 bases that match TRBD1. V shed 4 bases and J 3 bases; nucleotides not matched to a gene: 6. Per the germline V gene, CDR1 is SGHRS and CDR2 is YFSETQ. The CDR3 has 15 amino acids. The CDR3 DNA reads TGCGCCAGCAGCACTCGGACAGGGGGCTACTACGAGCAGTACTTC. It translates to CASSTRTGGYYEQYF.

The chain links TRBV6-6 to TRBJ2-7, with D possibly called TRBD1 or TRBD2 (6 bases each). The CDR3 has 13 residues. V was shortened by 2 bases and J by 4 bases, with 9 bases between the two germline ends. CDR1 MNHNY and CDR2 SVGAGI come from the germline V gene (reference sequence). This CDR3 reads CASSYQGRYEQYF. CDR3 coding DNA: TGTGCCAGCAGTTACCAGGGGAGGTACGAGCAGTACTTC.

V usage is TRBV5-4 and J usage is TRBJ2-5, with D perhaps matching TRBD1 (6 bases). Germline V gives CDR1 SGHNT, CDR2 YYREEE (reference sequence). CDR3 length: 14 residues. V was pared by 4 bases and J by 5 bases, with 15 bases between. In DNA form, the CDR3 reads TGTGCCAGCAGCCACTTAACAGGGAACGAGACCCAGTACTTC. It specifies CASSHLTGNETQYF.

The rearrangement links TRBV25-1 to TRBJ2-7, with TRBD1 identical over 7 bases. This CDR3 comprises 13 residues. The ends lost 3 bases at V and 6 bases at J; junction bases unmatched: 5. Germline V CDR1 and CDR2: MGHDK, SYGVNS. This CDR3 is CASSDTGVREQYF. The CDR3 nucleotides read TGTGCCAGCAGTGACACAGGGGTGCGCGAGCAGTACTTC.

The chain combines TRBV30 with TRBJ2-1; D not resolved. V lost 2 bases, J lost 7 bases, and 18 bases lay in between. The CDR3 consists of 15 residues. The germline CDR1 and CDR2 sequences are GTSNPN and SVGIG (reference sequence). The CDR3 is CAWSNWRGYLNEQFF. CDR3 in DNA: TGTGCCTGGAGTAATTGGCGTGGCTATCTGAATGAGCAGTTCTTC.

The genes are TRBV27 and TRBJ2-7; D not resolved. Per the germline V gene, CDR1 is MNHEY and CDR2 is SMNVEV (reference sequence). This CDR3 contains 14 residues. Trimming took 2 bases from V and 3 from J, leaving 11 bases between them. CDR3 region: CASSLSRSYYEQYF. The CDR3 nucleotides are TGTGCCAGCAGTTTAAGTCGATCCTACTACGAGCAGTACTTC.